The T cell receptor beta chain under discussion was sequenced for a study of CD8+ T cells in alopecia areata (dated by TCRdb to 2016 to 2019). Looking at the study overall: The treated patients took part in an open-label pilot trial in which moderate-to-severe alopecia areata was treated with oral tofacitinib at 5 to 10 mg twice daily. Tofacitinib was administered for 6 to 18 months, and 6 months of follow-up off drug were then conducted to assess delayed response and recurrence. The SALT score, which quantifies the percentage of affected scalp surface area, was used to measure disease severity in treated patients. In both human patients and the C3H/HeJ mouse model, the study applied high-throughput TCRbeta sequencing to look at T cell clonal expansion in alopecia areata. Human TCRbeta sequencing covered scalp tissue and sorted CD4+ and CD8+ peripheral blood T cells from patchy and totalis/universalis alopecia areata patients and healthy controls. Tofacitinib-treated patients had biopsies at baseline and at 4 and 24 weeks of treatment, with a later scalp biopsy in several patients. Clonality in the scalp was compared among normal scalp (n=4), patchy alopecia areata scalp (n=8), and alopecia totalis/universalis scalp (n=8). RNA was obtained with the PAXgene miRNA kit for fixed scalp, the miRNeasy kit for PBMCs, and the RNeasy kit for mouse skin. TCRbeta CDR3 regions were amplified by immunoSEQ multiplex PCR with 35 Vbeta forward and 13 Jbeta reverse primers.

What this sample's time point label stands for: less than 25 weeks on oral tofacitinib. The treatment or condition label, as the study defines it: oral pan-JAK inhibitor, 5-10 mg twice daily. Lesional scalp punch biopsies and peripheral blood were obtained from alopecia areata patients. PBMCs were isolated by density centrifugation and stained for CD3, CD4 and CD8, after which CD4+ and CD8+ T cells were sorted on a FACSAria. The protocol used for the library was the immunoSEQ multiplex PCR assay. For TCR sequencing, RNA was extracted from every sample and reverse transcribed into cDNA to serve as template. SuperScript III was used for first-strand cDNA synthesis, primed with a 2:1 mix of oligo-dT and random hexamers. A synthetic immune receptor repertoire was used to gauge amplification bias, and whatever bias remained was removed computationally. The original methods were these. Raw reads were preprocessed for error removal, and CDR3 was defined according to IMGT conventions as running from the conserved cysteine to phenylalanine. Clonality was computed as 1 minus the Shannon entropy, with the entropy normalized by log2 of the number of productive unique TCRs. CD4 or CD8 identity of scalp clones was inferred by cross-referencing scalp TCRbeta sequences with sorted blood CD4 and CD8 repertoires. The table was pulled from immuneACCESS by TCRdb, which kept in-frame rearrangements only. Such tables lose some clones; where checked, under half of the loss comes from unresolved V genes, and the rest has no known cause. Clonal size and the V and J genes are those of that table, whereas D and trimming came from the DNA. For this sample the table gives 90,000 to 120,000 clones, of which about 83% were detected only once. The ten largest clones add up to 24% of the sample.

The germline V end is reduced by 3 bases and the J end by 8 bases; junction bases left unmatched: 13. Its CDR3 holds 16 amino acids, cysteine through phenylalanine. Here the CDR3 DNA is all that survives: 48 bases in frame from base 1. Taken from the germline V gene, the CDR1 and CDR2 loops are KGHSH and LQKENI. The investigation overall reported the following: Tofacitinib significantly lowered scalp clonality and the number of expanded CD8+ clones among the top 100 scalp clones. Scalp TCR repertoire analysis is complicated because resident alphabeta T cells in normal human skin are also sequenced, whereas mouse skin is dominated by gammadelta T cells. Higher clonality and more expanded CD8+ clones were observed in lesional scalp than in normal scalp, particularly in alopecia totalis/universalis, a finding suggestive of antigenic drive. Because the treated cohort was small and had just a single nonresponder, larger studies are needed to establish links between baseline CD8+ expansion and response. Compared with mice, TCR sequences shared between patients were less clear, possibly partly because of HLA diversity across the patient population. During tofacitinib treatment, many expanded lesional clones remained in scalp and blood, and this persistence may partly explain relapse after treatment is stopped.

As regards this clone: Its antigen target is currently unknown. Within one base of it there is no much larger clone, and no base qualities were kept.

This specimen was CD8+ T cells sorted from blood, taken at week 24, from a patient treated with tofacitinib. Recombination linked TRBV18 to TRBJ2-1, and 7 bases in between align with TRBD2. The TCR sequence derives from a human donor with alopecia areata. The CDR3 loop reads CASSPILAARRDEQFF. The sequence in DNA is TGTGCCAGCTCACCGATTCTAGCGGCCCGACGGGATGAGCAGTTCTTC.